Following are 26 T cell receptor beta chains from one sample sequenced in a study of blood T cell repertoires in COVID-19 (dated by TCRdb to 2018 to 2020). Library construction relied on the immunoSEQ multiplex PCR assay. Held by TCRdb, this immuneACCESS table contains in-frame sequences only and omits some clones. Under half of the omission traces to an unresolved V gene where checked; the cause of the rest is unknown. The sample data list approximately 210,000 clones, and almost 85% of these were observed just once. 7.6% of the sample rests with the top ten. The specimen was peripheral blood. The receptors here all came from a woman aged 50 to 60 with active or convalescent COVID-19.

This clone was seen just once. This rearrangement joins TRBV24-1 to TRBJ2-5; tentative D call: TRBD1 (5 bases). Germline V gives CDR1 KGHDR, CDR2 SFDVKD. Trimming pared 4 bases from V and 2 bases from J, leaving 10 bases between. The length of the CDR3 is 14 residues. The CDR3 DNA sequence: TGTGCCACCAGTGAACGGACAAATCAAGAGACCCAGTACTTC. Translation gives CATSERTNQETQYF.

V gene TRBV11-2 combines with J gene TRBJ1-2; the match to TRBD1 covers 7 bases. V was pared by 4 bases and J by 4 bases, with 3 bases of the junction left unmatched. The CDR3 sequence is 13 residues long. CDR1 and CDR2 (germline): SGHAT, FQNNGV. The CDR3 DNA reads TGTGCCAGCAGCTCCGGGACAGTCTATGGCTACACCTTC. Translating it yields CASSSGTVYGYTF. The whole variable domain, filled in from reference TRBV11-2 and TRBJ1-2, reads EAGVAQSPRYKIIEKRQSVAFWCNPISGHATLYWYQQILGQGPKLLIQFQNNGVVDDSQLPKDRFSAERLKGVDSTLKIQPAKLEDSAVYLCASSSGTVYGYTFGSGTRLTVV.

The chain has TRBV7-9 and TRBJ1-5; D not certain. The V gene lost 6 bases and the J gene lost 6 bases, with 9 bases spanning the gap. Germline V gene data show CDR1 as SEHNR and CDR2 as FQNEAQ (reference sequence). The CDR3 loop spans 12 amino acids. The CDR3 reads CASSALGQPQHF. DNA of the CDR3: TGTGCCAGCAGTGCCCTCGGTCAGCCCCAGCATTTT.

The chain carries TRBV19 and TRBJ2-7, with 11 positions matching TRBD2. Germline V gene data show CDR1 as LNHDA and CDR2 as SQIVND (reference sequence). The J segment lost 1 base and the V segment lost 6 bases, leaving 5 bases of the junction unmatched. The CDR3 is 15 residues long. The CDR3 coding sequence is TGTGCCAGTAGGACAACTAGCGGGAGTTCCTACGAGCAGTACTTC. Translating gives CASRTTSGSSYEQYF.

This clone was seen a handful of times. CDR3 sequence reads: CASSSTGDHEQYF. The CDR3 DNA sequence: TGTGCCAGCAGCTCGACAGGGGACCACGAGCAGTACTTC. The rearrangement links TRBV7-9 to TRBJ2-7; 8 bases agree with TRBD1. The J segment lost 5 bases and the V segment lost 4 bases, leaving 4 bases of the junction unmatched. Per the germline V gene, CDR1 is SEHNR and CDR2 is FQNEAQ (reference sequence). There are 13 residues in the CDR3.

As concerns this clone: The same CDR3 is also encoded by other DNA sequences in this sample. This chain links TRBV18 with TRBJ1-2; 7 bases agree with TRBD1. Germline CDR1 reads KGHSH; CDR2 reads LQKENI. Germline trimming cut 6 bases from V and 5 bases from J; bases unmatched to any gene: 3. There are 12 residues in the CDR3. The DNA for the CDR3 is TGTGCCAGCTCGCCGACAGGGTATGGCTACACCTTC. Its protein product is CASSPTGYGYTF.

The gene calls are TRBV6-5 and TRBJ1-1; D unclear. Trimming removed 5 bases at V and 5 bases at J, with 6 bases between. Germline-derived CDR1 and CDR2 are MNHEY and SVGAGI. The CDR3 spans 11 residues. The CDR3 region is CASSHGTEAFF. In DNA, the CDR3 is TGTGCCAGCAGTCACGGGACTGAAGCTTTCTTT.

The V gene is TRBV28, the J gene TRBJ2-7, with 7 bases fitting TRBD1. Trimming took 5 bases from V and 5 from J; bases not matched to a gene: 6. The CDR3 sequence is 13 residues long. CDR1 and CDR2 from the germline V gene are MDHEN and SYDVKM. Written as DNA, the CDR3 is TGTGCCAGCAGTAGAAAAACAGGGGACGAGCAGTACGTC. Amino acid sequence: CASSRKTGDEQYV.

The J gene is TRBJ1-2, the V gene TRBV29-1; D gene ambiguous. Trimming shortened V by 1 base and J by 4 bases, and 10 bases separated the two germline ends. The V gene's germline CDR1 is SQVTM and CDR2 ANQGSEA. The CDR3 consists of 13 residues. The CDR3 DNA reads as TGCAGCGTTGAAGGAGCGGAGGGCTATGGCTACACCTTC. Amino acid sequence: CSVEGAEGYGYTF.

The chain couples TRBV5-6 to TRBJ1-5, with 7 bases identical to TRBD1. The CDR3 length is 18 residues. With 4 bases clipped from V and 0 bases from J, the junction kept 13 bases outside the gene matches. In germline, CDR1 is SGHDT, CDR2 YYEEEE. The CDR3 region is CASSRTSDRVYSNQPQHF. CDR3 DNA: TGTGCCAGCAGCCGTACTTCCGACAGGGTCTATAGCAATCAGCCCCAGCATTTT.

The genes are TRBV11-2 and TRBJ2-1, with 10 bases aligning to TRBD2. The length of the CDR3 is 14 residues. Germline values: CDR1 SGHAT, CDR2 FQNNGV. Trimming took 4 bases from V and 9 from J; bases not matched to a gene: 6. The CDR3 protein is CASSSLAGVGEQFF. Here the CDR3 DNA reads TGTGCCAGCAGCTCGCTAGCGGGAGTTGGTGAGCAGTTCTTC.

This clone has more than one count but fewer than ten. CDR3 region: CASSPARGAPNEQFF. DNA for the CDR3: TGTGCCAGCAGTCCCGCCAGGGGGGCGCCTAATGAGCAGTTCTTC. The chain uses TRBV27 and TRBJ2-1; perhaps TRBD1 as D (7 bases). V was pared by 5 bases and J by 7 bases, with 18 bases between. The germline CDR1 and CDR2 sequences are MNHEY and SMNVEV (reference sequence). This CDR3 region has 15 residues.

The V call is TRBV2, the J call TRBJ1-5; D is unresolved. The CDR3 extends over 13 amino acids. V lost 4 bases and J 0 bases, leaving 4 bases between the germline ends. CDR1 and CDR2 (germline): SNHLY, FYNNEI. The DNA of the CDR3 is TGTGCCAGCAGTGCGGGTAGCAATCAGCCCCAGCATTTT. Translation: CASSAGSNQPQHF.

The gene calls are TRBV7-9 and TRBJ2-2; D might be TRBD1 (7 bases). This CDR3 region has 15 residues. Looked up from germline, CDR1 is SEHNR and CDR2 is FQNEAQ (reference sequence). With 3 bases removed from V and 5 bases from J, the gap between germline ends came to 13 bases. The DNA for the CDR3 is TGTGCCAGCAGCTTTAGACAGGGAGGAACCGGGGAGCTGTTTTTT. Protein sequence: CASSFRQGGTGELFF.

V usage is TRBV28 and J usage is TRBJ2-3; tentative D call: TRBD1 (6 bases). Germline V lookup: CDR1 MDHEN, CDR2 SYDVKM. This CDR3 contains 15 residues. Trimming shortened V by 1 base and J by 4 bases, and 12 bases separated the two germline ends. CDR3 protein: CASSLFGGLADTQYF. CDR3 in DNA: TGTGCCAGCAGTTTATTTGGGGGCTTGGCAGATACGCAGTATTTT.

The genes are TRBV5-4 and TRBJ1-2, with D possibly matching TRBD1 (5 bases). The CDR3 totals 15 residues. Per germline, CDR1 SGHNT and CDR2 YYREEE (reference sequence). Deletions cut 3 bases from V and 8 bases from J, with 20 bases between. CDR3 bases: TGTGCCAGCAGCTCCCACTACCCAGGGCCCTCCGGCTACACCTTC. Translating gives CASSSHYPGPSGYTF.

The genes are TRBV6-1 and TRBJ1-4, with D possibly TRBD1 on 6 matching bases. Germline V CDR1 and CDR2: MNHNS, SASEGT. The CDR3 is made up of 15 amino acids. V dropped 3 bases and J dropped 6 bases, with 14 bases sitting between them. The CDR3 region has the DNA TGTGCCAGCAGTGAGGGGGGGGCGAAGGATGAAAAACTGTTTTTT. Translated: CASSEGGAKDEKLFF.

About this clone: Other DNA sequences in the sample encode the same CDR3. CDR3 amino acids: CASSLVGQGYGYTF. In DNA, the CDR3 is TGTGCCAGCAGCTTAGTTGGACAGGGGTATGGCTACACCTTC. This chain connects TRBV7-9 to TRBJ1-2; 9 positions agree with TRBD1. CDR3 length equals 14 residues. Trimming removed 1 base from V and 5 bases from J; junction bases left unmatched: 2. The V gene's germline CDR1 is SEHNR and CDR2 FQNEAQ (reference sequence).

The chain is built from TRBV27 and TRBJ2-1; a weak D match, TRBD2 (5 bases). This CDR3 spans 12 amino acids. Germline V CDR1 and CDR2: MNHEY, SMNVEV (reference sequence). V dropped 8 bases and J dropped 7 bases, with 12 bases sitting between them. CDR3 sequence reads: CASGRTRNEQFF. The CDR3 coding sequence is TGTGCCAGCGGGAGAACCCGAAATGAGCAGTTCTTC.

V is TRBV19 and J is TRBJ1-2, with 8 bases aligning to TRBD1. V lost 5 bases to trimming and J lost 3 bases; unmatched junction nucleotides: 2. CDR3 length: 13 residues. In germline, CDR1 is LNHDA, CDR2 SQIVND (reference sequence). The CDR3 protein is CASSSTGDYGYTF. DNA for the CDR3: TGTGCCAGTAGTTCGACAGGGGACTATGGCTACACCTTC.

This rearrangement joins TRBV11-3 to TRBJ1-1, with 8 bases fitting TRBD1. The CDR3 is 13 amino acids. Germline-derived CDR1 and CDR2 are SGHNT and YENEEA. V was clipped by 5 bases and J by 6 bases; unmatched bases: 5. The CDR3 loop is CASSILTGAEAFF. The DNA for the CDR3 is TGTGCCAGCAGCATATTGACAGGGGCTGAAGCTTTCTTT.

The J gene is TRBJ1-5, the V gene TRBV28, with D perhaps matching TRBD1 (6 bases). V lost 6 bases and J 0 bases, leaving 9 bases between the germline ends. The CDR3 is 14 amino acids. Germline V CDR1 and CDR2: MDHEN, SYDVKM. The CDR3, as DNA: TGTGCCAGCAGAACAGGGATTAGCAATCAGCCCCAGCATTTT. This codes for CASRTGISNQPQHF.

This clone occurred once. The chain's CDR3 is CASSPRLGQGETEAFF. CDR3 nucleotides: TGTGCCAGTAGTCCGCGACTAGGACAGGGAGAAACTGAAGCTTTCTTT. V gene TRBV19 combines with J gene TRBJ1-1; 8 positions agree with TRBD1. CDR3 length: 16 amino acids. J gave up 5 bases and V 5 bases, and 13 bases lay outside the gene matches. The germline gives CDR1 LNHDA, CDR2 SQIVND (reference sequence).

This sequence joins TRBV2 and TRBJ2-3, with D hard to call. This CDR3 region has 11 residues. Per germline, CDR1 SNHLY and CDR2 FYNNEI. Trimming cost V 5 bases and J 6 bases, with 6 bases left between them. DNA of the CDR3: TGTGCCAGCAGTTTATCGGATACGCAGTATTTT. It translates to CASSLSDTQYF.

V usage is TRBV28 and J usage is TRBJ1-2; tentative D call: TRBD1 (5 bases). The V gene lost 3 bases and the J gene lost 5 bases, with 16 bases spanning the gap. Germline V CDR1 and CDR2: MDHEN, SYDVKM. The CDR3 consists of 15 residues. CDR3 in amino acids: CASSFQGRVGYGYTF. For the CDR3, the DNA is TGTGCCAGCAGTTTTCAGGGTCGGGTCGGGTATGGCTACACCTTC.

The chain is built from TRBV28 and TRBJ2-7; the match to TRBD1 covers 11 bases. This CDR3 spans 16 amino acids. Germline CDR1 reads MDHEN; CDR2 reads SYDVKM. V shed 4 bases and J 6 bases; nucleotides not matched to a gene: 11. The CDR3 bases are TGTGCCAGCAGTTCCCCCGGGGACAGGGGGGGCTCCGAGCAGTACTTC. Amino acid sequence: CASSSPGDRGGSEQYF.